Below, one T cell receptor beta chain is given with its context. Clones were read by immunoSEQ multiplex PCR, and TCRdb kept only the in-frame ones, dropping some. This sample has around 100,000 clones; around 90% occur once, and the top ten carry roughly 14%. These data come from a study of control samples from healthy donors and cancer patients. The germline V gene encodes CDR1 KGHSH and CDR2 LQKENI. This CDR3 is built from 16 residues. V was trimmed by 4 bases and J by 4 bases, leaving 17 bases between them. The receptor's source is a man aged 30 to 39 in good health. Sequencing used blood. The chain uses TRBV18 and TRBJ1-3; D unresolved. The CDR3 reads CASSQLDPGPGNTIYF. Here the CDR3 DNA reads TGTGCCAGCTCACAATTGGACCCCGGACCGGGAAACACCATATATTTT.